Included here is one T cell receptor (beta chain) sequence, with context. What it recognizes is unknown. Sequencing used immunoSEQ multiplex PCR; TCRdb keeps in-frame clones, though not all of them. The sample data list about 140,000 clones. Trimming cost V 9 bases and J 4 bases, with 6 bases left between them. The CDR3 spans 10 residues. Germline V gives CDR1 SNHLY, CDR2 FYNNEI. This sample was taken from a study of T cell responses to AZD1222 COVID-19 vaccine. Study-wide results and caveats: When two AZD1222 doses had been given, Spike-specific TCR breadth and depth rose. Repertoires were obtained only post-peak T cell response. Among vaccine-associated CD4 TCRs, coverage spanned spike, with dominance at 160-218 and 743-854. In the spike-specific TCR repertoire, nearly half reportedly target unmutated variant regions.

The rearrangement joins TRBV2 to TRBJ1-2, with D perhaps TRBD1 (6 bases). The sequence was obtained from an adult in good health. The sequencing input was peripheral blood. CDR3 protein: CARQGYGYTF. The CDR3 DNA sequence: TGTGCCAGACAGGGCTATGGCTACACCTTC.